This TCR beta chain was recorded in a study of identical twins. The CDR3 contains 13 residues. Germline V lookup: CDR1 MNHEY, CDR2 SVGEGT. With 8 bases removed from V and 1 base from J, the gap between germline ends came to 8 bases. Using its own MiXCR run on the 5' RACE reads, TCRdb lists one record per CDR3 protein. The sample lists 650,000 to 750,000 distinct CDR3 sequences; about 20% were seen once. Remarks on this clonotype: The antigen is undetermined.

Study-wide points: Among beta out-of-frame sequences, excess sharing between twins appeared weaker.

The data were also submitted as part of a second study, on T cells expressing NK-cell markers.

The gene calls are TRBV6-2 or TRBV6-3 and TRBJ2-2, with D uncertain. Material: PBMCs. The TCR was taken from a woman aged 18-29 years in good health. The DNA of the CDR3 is TGTGCCAGCCTGGCTAGGAACACCGGGGAGCTGTTTTTT. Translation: CASLARNTGELFF.